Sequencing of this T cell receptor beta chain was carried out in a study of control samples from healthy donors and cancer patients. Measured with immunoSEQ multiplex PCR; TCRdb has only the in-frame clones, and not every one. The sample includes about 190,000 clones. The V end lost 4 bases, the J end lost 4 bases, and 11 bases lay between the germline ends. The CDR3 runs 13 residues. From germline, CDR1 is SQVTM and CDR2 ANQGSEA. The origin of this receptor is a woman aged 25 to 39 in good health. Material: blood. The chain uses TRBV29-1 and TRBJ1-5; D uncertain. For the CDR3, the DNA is TGCAGCGTTGCTCGACCGCCAAATCAGCCCCAGCATTTT. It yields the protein CSVARPPNQPQHF.